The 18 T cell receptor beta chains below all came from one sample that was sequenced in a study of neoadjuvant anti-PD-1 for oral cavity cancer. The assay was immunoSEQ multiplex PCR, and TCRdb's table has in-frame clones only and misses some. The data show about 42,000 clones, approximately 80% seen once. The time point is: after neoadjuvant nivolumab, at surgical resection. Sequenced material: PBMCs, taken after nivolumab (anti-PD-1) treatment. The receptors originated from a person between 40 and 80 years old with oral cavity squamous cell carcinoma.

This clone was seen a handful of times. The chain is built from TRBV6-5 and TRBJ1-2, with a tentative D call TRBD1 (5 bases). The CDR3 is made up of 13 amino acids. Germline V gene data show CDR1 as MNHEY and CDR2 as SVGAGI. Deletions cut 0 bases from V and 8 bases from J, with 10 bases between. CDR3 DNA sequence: TGTGCCAGCAGTTACTCGCCAGGGTACGGCTACACCTTC. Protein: CASSYSPGYGYTF.

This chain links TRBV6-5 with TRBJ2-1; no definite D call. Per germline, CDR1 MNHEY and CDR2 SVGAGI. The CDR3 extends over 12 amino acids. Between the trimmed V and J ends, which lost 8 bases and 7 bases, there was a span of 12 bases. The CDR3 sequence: CASGHPANEQFF. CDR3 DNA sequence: TGTGCCAGCGGCCACCCCGCGAATGAGCAGTTCTTC.

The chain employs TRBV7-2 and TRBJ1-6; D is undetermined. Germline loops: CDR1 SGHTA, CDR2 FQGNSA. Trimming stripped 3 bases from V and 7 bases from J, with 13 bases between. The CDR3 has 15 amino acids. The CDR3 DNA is TGTGCCAGCAGCTTCCAACGGCACTCGAATTCACCCCTCCACTTT. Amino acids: CASSFQRHSNSPLHF.

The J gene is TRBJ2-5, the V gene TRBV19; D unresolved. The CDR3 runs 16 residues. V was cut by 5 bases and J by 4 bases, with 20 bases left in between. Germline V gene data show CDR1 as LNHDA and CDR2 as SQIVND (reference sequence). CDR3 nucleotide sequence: TGTGCCAGTAGTCGGACGACCATAGACGGCGGAGAGACCCAGTACTTC. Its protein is CASSRTTIDGGETQYF.

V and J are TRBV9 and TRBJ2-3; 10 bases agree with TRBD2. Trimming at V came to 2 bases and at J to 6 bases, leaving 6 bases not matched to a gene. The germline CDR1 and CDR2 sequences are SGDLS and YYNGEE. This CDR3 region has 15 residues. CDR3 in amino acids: CASSVLAGGGDTQYF. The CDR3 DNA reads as TGTGCCAGCAGCGTGTTAGCGGGGGGTGGTGATACGCAGTATTTT.

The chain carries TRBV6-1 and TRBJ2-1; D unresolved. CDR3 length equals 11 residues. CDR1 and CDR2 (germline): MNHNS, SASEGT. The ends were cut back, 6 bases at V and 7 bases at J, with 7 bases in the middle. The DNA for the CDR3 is TGTGCCAGCAGGACCGTGAATGAGCAGTTCTTC. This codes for CASRTVNEQFF.

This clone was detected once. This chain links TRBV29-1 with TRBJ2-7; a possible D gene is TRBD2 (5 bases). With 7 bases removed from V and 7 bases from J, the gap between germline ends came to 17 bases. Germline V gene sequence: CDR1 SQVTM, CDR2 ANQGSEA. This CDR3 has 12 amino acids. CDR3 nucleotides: TGCAGCGCCCGGACTTCCCTTAAAGAGCAGTACTTC. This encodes CSARTSLKEQYF.

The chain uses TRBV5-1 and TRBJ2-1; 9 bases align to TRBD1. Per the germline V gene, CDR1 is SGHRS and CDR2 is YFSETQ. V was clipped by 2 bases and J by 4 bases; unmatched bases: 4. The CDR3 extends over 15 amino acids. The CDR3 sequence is CASSFQGQGYNEQFF. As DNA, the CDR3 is TGCGCCAGCAGCTTTCAGGGACAGGGTTACAATGAGCAGTTCTTC.

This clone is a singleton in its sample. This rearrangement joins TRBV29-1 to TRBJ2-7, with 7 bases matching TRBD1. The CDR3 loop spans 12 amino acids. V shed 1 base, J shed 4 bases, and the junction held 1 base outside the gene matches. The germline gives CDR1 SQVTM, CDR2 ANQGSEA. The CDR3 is CSVEGQGYEQYF. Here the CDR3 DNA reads TGCAGCGTTGAAGGACAGGGTTACGAGCAGTACTTC.

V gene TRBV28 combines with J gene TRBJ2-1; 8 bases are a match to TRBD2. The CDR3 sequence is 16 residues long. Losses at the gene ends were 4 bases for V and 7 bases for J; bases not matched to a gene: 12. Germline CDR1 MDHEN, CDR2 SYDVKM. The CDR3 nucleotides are TGTGCCAGCAGTTCACCCGGGACTAGGGTCCATAATGAGCAGTTCTTC. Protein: CASSSPGTRVHNEQFF.

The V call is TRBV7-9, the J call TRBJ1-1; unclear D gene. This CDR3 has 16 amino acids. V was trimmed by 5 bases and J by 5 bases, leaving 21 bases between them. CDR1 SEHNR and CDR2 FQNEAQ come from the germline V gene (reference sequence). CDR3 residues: CASSRGMALGFTEAFF. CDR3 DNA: TGTGCCAGCAGCCGCGGCATGGCACTAGGGTTTACTGAAGCTTTCTTT. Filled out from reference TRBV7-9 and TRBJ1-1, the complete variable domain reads DTGVSQNPRHKITKRGQNVTFRCDPISEHNRLYWYRQTLGQGPEFLTYFQNEAQLEKSRLLSDRFSAERPKGSFSTLEIQRTEQGDSAMYLCASSRGMALGFTEAFFGQGTRLTVV.

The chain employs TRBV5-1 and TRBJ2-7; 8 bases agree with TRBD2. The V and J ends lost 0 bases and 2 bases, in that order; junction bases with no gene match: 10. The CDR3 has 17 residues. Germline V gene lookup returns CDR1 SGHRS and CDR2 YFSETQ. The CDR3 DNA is TGCGCCAGCAGCTTGGCCCCTAGCGGGTCCTCAACCTACGAGCAGTACTTC. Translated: CASSLAPSGSSTYEQYF.

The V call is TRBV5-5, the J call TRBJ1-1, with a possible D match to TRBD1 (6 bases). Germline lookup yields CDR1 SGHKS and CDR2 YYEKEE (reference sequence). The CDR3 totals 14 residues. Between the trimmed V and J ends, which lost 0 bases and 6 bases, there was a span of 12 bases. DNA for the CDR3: TGTGCCAGCAGCTTGGCACGGGAGGGGGCTGAAGCTTTCTTT. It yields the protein CASSLAREGAEAFF.

The CDR3 DNA reads as TGTGCCAGCAGTTATCGCAGGGGTGTAGAAGGGGATACGCAGTATTTT. It yields the protein CASSYRRGVEGDTQYF. This chain connects TRBV6-5 to TRBJ2-3; D might be TRBD1 (6 bases). Germline V gives CDR1 MNHEY, CDR2 SVGAGI. The CDR3 runs 16 residues. Between the trimmed V and J ends, which lost 3 bases and 6 bases, there was a span of 19 bases.

The CDR3 DNA is TGTGCCAGCAGCTTTGGCAGGGGACTTGAGCAGTACTTC. This gives the protein CASSFGRGLEQYF. V usage is TRBV7-9 and J usage is TRBJ2-7, with D perhaps given as TRBD1 or TRBD2 (6 bases each). CDR3 length equals 13 residues. V shed 3 bases and J shed 7 bases, with 13 bases lying between them. Germline loops: CDR1 SEHNR, CDR2 FQNEAQ (reference sequence). The variable domain in full, with the rest retrieved from reference TRBV7-9 and TRBJ2-7, is DTGVSQNPRHKITKRGQNVTFRCDPISEHNRLYWYRQTLGQGPEFLTYFQNEAQLEKSRLLSDRFSAERPKGSFSTLEIQRTEQGDSAMYLCASSFGRGLEQYFGPGTRLTVT.

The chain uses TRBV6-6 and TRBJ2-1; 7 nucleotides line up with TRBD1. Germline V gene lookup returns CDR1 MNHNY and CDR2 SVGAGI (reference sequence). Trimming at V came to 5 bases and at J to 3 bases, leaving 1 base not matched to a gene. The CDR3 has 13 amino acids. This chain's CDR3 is CASSRDSYNEQFF. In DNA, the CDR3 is TGTGCCAGCAGTAGGGACAGCTACAATGAGCAGTTCTTC.

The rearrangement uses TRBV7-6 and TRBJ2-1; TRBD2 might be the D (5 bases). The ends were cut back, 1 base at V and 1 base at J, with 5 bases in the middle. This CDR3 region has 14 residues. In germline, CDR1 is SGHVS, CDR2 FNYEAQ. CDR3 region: CASSLGGSYNEQFF. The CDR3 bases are TGTGCCAGCAGCTTAGGCGGGTCCTACAATGAGCAGTTCTTC.

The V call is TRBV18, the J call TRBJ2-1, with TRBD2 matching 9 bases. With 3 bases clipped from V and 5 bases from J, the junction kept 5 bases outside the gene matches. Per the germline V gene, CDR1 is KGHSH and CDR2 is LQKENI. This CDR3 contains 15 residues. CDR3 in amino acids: CASSPRTSDHNEQFF. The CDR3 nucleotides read TGTGCCAGCTCACCTCGGACTAGCGACCACAATGAGCAGTTCTTC.